One sample yielded the 20 T cell receptor beta chains listed below, sequenced in a study of cytomegalovirus exposure and HLA in healthy donors. Clones were read by immunoSEQ multiplex PCR, and TCRdb kept only the in-frame ones, dropping some. Among about 150,000 clones listed, just over 90% were seen once. The sequenced sample was PBMCs. Receptors were obtained from a man aged 18 to 29 in good health and CMV-seronegative.

This clone was counted between two and nine times. The gene calls are TRBV19 and TRBJ2-7; 8 positions agree with TRBD1. V gave up 1 base and J gave up 4 bases; unmatched junction bases: 6. Looked up from germline, CDR1 is LNHDA and CDR2 is SQIVND (reference sequence). There are 15 residues in the CDR3. The CDR3 region has the DNA TGTGCCAGTAGTATAGTAGCCGGACAGGGATACGAGCAGTACGTC. Its translation: CASSIVAGQGYEQYV.

CDR3 coding DNA: TGTGCCAGCAGCGGGGGGACAGGGCTCCAAGAGACCCAGTACTTC. Protein: CASSGGTGLQETQYF. The chain links TRBV9 to TRBJ2-5; 9 positions agree with TRBD1. CDR3 length: 15 residues. The J segment lost 1 base and the V segment lost 3 bases, leaving 4 bases of the junction unmatched. The germline V gene encodes CDR1 SGDLS and CDR2 YYNGEE.

This rearrangement joins TRBV5-4 to TRBJ1-3; TRBD1 matches at 8 bases. The germline CDR1 and CDR2 sequences are SGHNT and YYREEE (reference sequence). After removal of 2 bases from V and 4 bases from J, the junction contained 8 bases not matched to a gene. The CDR3 spans 16 residues. The CDR3: CASSLTGGRSGNTIYF. As DNA, the CDR3 is TGTGCCAGCAGCTTAACAGGGGGTCGATCCGGAAACACCATATATTTT.

CDR3 protein: CAWSVSLPDTQYF. In DNA, the CDR3 is TGTGCCTGGAGTGTATCCCTCCCAGATACGCAGTATTTT. The gene calls are TRBV30 and TRBJ2-3; D not certain. V lost 0 bases to trimming and J lost 4 bases, with 8 bases between them. There are 13 residues in the CDR3. Germline CDR1 GTSNPN, CDR2 SVGIG (reference sequence).

J is TRBJ2-3 and V is TRBV10-2; TRBD2 is a possible D gene (5 bases). Per germline, CDR1 WSHSY and CDR2 SAAADI. The CDR3 length is 14 residues. V lost 6 bases and J 2 bases, leaving 12 bases between the germline ends. CDR3 in amino acids: CASRTGGITDTQYF. The CDR3, as DNA: TGCGCCAGCAGAACCGGAGGAATCACAGATACGCAGTATTTT.

V and J are TRBV9 and TRBJ2-1; D is possibly TRBD2 (6 bases). Per the germline V gene, CDR1 is SGDLS and CDR2 is YYNGEE. There are 12 residues in the CDR3. Trimming left V 4 bases short and J 6 bases short, with 8 bases between. In DNA form, the CDR3 reads TGTGCCAGCAGCAGGGACTTCAATGAGCAGTTCTTC. It is translated as CASSRDFNEQFF.

The chain combines TRBV6-5 with TRBJ2-3; TRBD2 might be the D (6 bases). Germline lookup yields CDR1 MNHEY and CDR2 SVGAGI. The CDR3 runs 13 residues. V lost 8 bases and J 7 bases, leaving 16 bases between the germline ends. CDR3 DNA: TGTGCCAGCCGCGGGGAAGGGAGGAATACGCAGTATTTT. Protein: CASRGEGRNTQYF.

The chain recombines TRBV6-6 with TRBJ1-5; tentative D call: TRBD1 (6 bases). The V and J ends lost 5 bases and 4 bases respectively, with 6 bases between them. Germline CDR1 MNHNY, CDR2 SVGAGI (reference sequence). The length of the CDR3 is 12 residues. DNA for the CDR3: TGTGCCAGCAGTACAGGGAATCAGCCCCAGCATTTT. It codes for CASSTGNQPQHF.

This chain links TRBV5-1 with TRBJ2-5; TRBD2 aligns across 14 bases. The CDR3 has 17 residues. Trimming at V came to 4 bases and at J to 2 bases, leaving 7 bases not matched to a gene. The V gene's germline CDR1 is SGHRS and CDR2 YFSETQ. CDR3 region: CASSGGLAGVEQETQYF. CDR3 nucleotide sequence: TGCGCCAGCAGCGGGGGACTAGCGGGGGTCGAGCAAGAGACCCAGTACTTC.

This chain connects TRBV7-2 to TRBJ2-2; 7 nucleotides agree with TRBD2. With 5 bases clipped from V and 5 bases from J, the junction kept 17 bases outside the gene matches. Germline loops: CDR1 SGHTA, CDR2 FQGNSA. CDR3 length equals 18 residues. CDR3 in DNA: TGTGCCAGCAGCACAACATCCTTAGCGGGCCCGAGGACCGGGGAGCTGTTTTTT. The encoded protein is CASSTTSLAGPRTGELFF.

The chain recombines TRBV21-1 with TRBJ2-7; the D call of TRBD1 is as the table states it, not checked on the DNA. TRBV21-1 is flagged as a pseudogene. The CDR3 runs to 15 residues. CDR3 sequence: CASSKARDRSYEQYV. The CDR3 coding sequence is TGTGCCAGCAGCAAAGCTAGGGACAGGTCCTACGAGCAGTACGTC.

The chain joins TRBV11-3 to TRBJ2-1, with D possibly matching TRBD2 (6 bases). Germline V gene sequence: CDR1 SGHNT, CDR2 YENEEA. There are 14 residues in the CDR3. The ends were cut back, 1 base at V and 7 bases at J, with 11 bases in the middle. CDR3 residues: CASSLAGGSNEQFF. The DNA of the CDR3 is TGTGCCAGCAGCTTAGCTGGAGGGAGTAATGAGCAGTTCTTC. Filled out from reference TRBV11-3 and TRBJ2-1, the complete variable domain reads EAGVVQSPRYKIIEKKQPVAFWCNPISGHNTLYWYLQNLGQGPELLIRYENEEAVDDSQLPKDRFSAERLKGVDSTLKIQPAELGDSAVYLCASSLAGGSNEQFFGPGTRLTVL.

The chain joins TRBV18 to TRBJ1-4, with TRBD1 identical over 8 bases. The V gene end was trimmed by 2 bases and the J gene end by 0 bases; junction bases not matched to a gene: 8. The CDR3 spans 18 residues. Germline V CDR1 and CDR2: KGHSH, LQKENI. CDR3 sequence reads: CASSPTGGHETTNEKLFF. For the CDR3, the DNA is TGTGCCAGCTCACCAACAGGGGGACACGAGACAACTAATGAAAAACTGTTTTTT.

This chain links TRBV9 with TRBJ2-2; 10 bases match TRBD2. The CDR3 sequence is 15 residues long. Germline-derived CDR1 and CDR2 are SGDLS and YYNGEE. J gave up 5 bases and V 4 bases, and 5 bases lay outside the gene matches. CDR3 bases: TGTGCCAGCAGCCCTAGCGGGGGACGGACCGGGGAGCTGTTTTTT. Amino acid sequence: CASSPSGGRTGELFF.

This clone was seen only once. The V gene is TRBV7-9, the J gene TRBJ1-4, with TRBD1 matching 9 bases. The J segment lost 5 bases and the V segment lost 7 bases, leaving 11 bases of the junction unmatched. The germline gives CDR1 SEHNR, CDR2 FQNEAQ (reference sequence). There are 16 residues in the CDR3. CDR3 sequence: CASTKGDRAQNEKLFF. Written as DNA, the CDR3 is TGTGCCAGCACCAAAGGGGACAGGGCACAGAATGAAAAACTGTTTTTT.

The genes are TRBV9 and TRBJ2-3; D is ambiguous. CDR3 length: 15 residues. V lost 1 base and J 0 bases, leaving 9 bases between the germline ends. Germline CDR1 SGDLS, CDR2 YYNGEE. This chain's CDR3 is CASSVSVTSTDTQYF. CDR3 sequence (DNA): TGTGCCAGCAGCGTATCGGTTACTAGCACAGATACGCAGTATTTT.

The chain has TRBV7-2 and TRBJ2-1; D perhaps matches TRBD2 (5 bases). V was trimmed by 1 base and J by 2 bases, leaving 12 bases between them. Per germline, CDR1 SGHTA and CDR2 FQGNSA. This CDR3 is built from 16 residues. The CDR3 nucleotides read TGTGCCAGCAGCTTAGAAGGCGGGTACCCCTACAATGAGCAGTTCTTC. Protein: CASSLEGGYPYNEQFF.

By frequency in the sample, this clone is medium-sized. V is TRBV6-4 and J is TRBJ2-1; TRBD2 aligns across 8 bases. Per germline, CDR1 MRHNA and CDR2 SNTAGT. CDR3 length: 13 amino acids. The V gene end was trimmed by 6 bases and the J gene end by 4 bases; junction bases not matched to a gene: 2. The chain's CDR3 is CASSGGEYNEQFF. For the CDR3, the DNA is TGTGCCAGCAGCGGGGGGGAATACAATGAGCAGTTCTTC.

The chain employs TRBV6-5 and TRBJ2-5; TRBD2 matches 9 bases. The length of the CDR3 is 15 residues. V shed 6 bases, J shed 4 bases, and the junction held 9 bases outside the gene matches. In germline, CDR1 is MNHEY, CDR2 SVGAGI. The CDR3 DNA sequence: TGTGCCAGCAGCCACCGCGGGGGGGGGATAGAGACCCAGTACTTC. Protein product: CASSHRGGGIETQYF.

The rearrangement links TRBV19 to TRBJ2-2; D may be TRBD2 (6 bases). The ends were cut back, 3 bases at V and 7 bases at J, with 12 bases in the middle. The CDR3 is 14 residues long. The germline gives CDR1 LNHDA, CDR2 SQIVND (reference sequence). The CDR3 DNA reads as TGTGCCAGTAGTATGGAGGGCGCTAACGGGGAGCTGTTTTTT. Amino acids: CASSMEGANGELFF.